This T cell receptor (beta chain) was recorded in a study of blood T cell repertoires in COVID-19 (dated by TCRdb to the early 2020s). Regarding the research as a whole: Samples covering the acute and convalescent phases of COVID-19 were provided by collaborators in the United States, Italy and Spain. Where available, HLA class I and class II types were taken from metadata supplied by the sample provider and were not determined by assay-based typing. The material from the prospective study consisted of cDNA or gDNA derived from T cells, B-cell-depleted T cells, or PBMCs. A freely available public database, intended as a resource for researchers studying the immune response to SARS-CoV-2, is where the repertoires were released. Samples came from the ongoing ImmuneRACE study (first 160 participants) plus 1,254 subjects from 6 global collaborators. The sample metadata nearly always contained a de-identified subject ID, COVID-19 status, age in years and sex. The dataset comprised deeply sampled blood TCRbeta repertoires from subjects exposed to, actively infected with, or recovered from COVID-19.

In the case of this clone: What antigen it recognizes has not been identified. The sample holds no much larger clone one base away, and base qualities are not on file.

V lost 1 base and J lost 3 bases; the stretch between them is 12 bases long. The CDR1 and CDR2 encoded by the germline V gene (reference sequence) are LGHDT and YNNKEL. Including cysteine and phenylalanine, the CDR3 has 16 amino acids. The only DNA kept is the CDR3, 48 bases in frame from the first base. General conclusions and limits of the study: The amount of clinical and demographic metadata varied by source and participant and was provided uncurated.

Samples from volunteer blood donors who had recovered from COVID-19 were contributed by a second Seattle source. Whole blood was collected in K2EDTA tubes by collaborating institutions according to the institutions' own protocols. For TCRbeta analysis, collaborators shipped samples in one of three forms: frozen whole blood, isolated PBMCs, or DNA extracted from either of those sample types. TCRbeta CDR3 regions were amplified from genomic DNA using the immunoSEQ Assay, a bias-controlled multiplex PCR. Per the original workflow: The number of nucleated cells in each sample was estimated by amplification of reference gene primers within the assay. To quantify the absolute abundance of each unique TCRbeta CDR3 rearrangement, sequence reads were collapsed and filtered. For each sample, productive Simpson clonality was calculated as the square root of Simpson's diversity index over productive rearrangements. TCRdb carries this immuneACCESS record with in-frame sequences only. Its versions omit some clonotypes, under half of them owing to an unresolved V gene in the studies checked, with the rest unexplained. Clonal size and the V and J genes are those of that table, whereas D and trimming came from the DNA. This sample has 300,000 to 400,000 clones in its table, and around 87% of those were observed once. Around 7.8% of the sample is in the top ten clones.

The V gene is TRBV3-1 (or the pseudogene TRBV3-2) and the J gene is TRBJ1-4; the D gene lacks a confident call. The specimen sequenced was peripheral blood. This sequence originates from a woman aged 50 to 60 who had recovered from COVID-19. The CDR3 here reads CASSQVAVHSNEKLFF. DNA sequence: TGTGCCAGCAGCCAAGTGGCGGTTCATTCTAATGAAAAACTGTTTTTT.